This T cell receptor beta chain was captured in a study of cytomegalovirus exposure and HLA in healthy donors. Study overall: Within an early data release were tens of millions of unique TCRs drawn from HLA-typed donors.

General study findings and limits: It is likely that the observed cluster of highly shared sequence variants was a sequencing artifact.

It was with 60 Vbeta and 13 Jbeta primers that the PCR ran. Only in-frame clones appear in the TCRdb table, and some are missing; sequencing was by immunoSEQ multiplex PCR. Of more than 150,000 clones listed, around 82% are singletons. With respect to this clone: What it binds is unknown.

Sample: PBMCs. The source is a woman between 45 and 60 years old in good health and CMV-seropositive.

The CDR3, as DNA: TGTGCCTGGCAGGGGATCCGGGGGGAGCTGTTTTTT. Translated, it gives CAWQGIRGELFF. The genes are TRBV30 and TRBJ2-2; a possible D gene is TRBD1 (6 bases). Trimming pared 5 bases from V and 8 bases from J, leaving 12 bases between. CDR3 size: 12 residues. CDR1 and CDR2 (germline): GTSNPN, SVGIG (reference sequence).